Listed below are T cell receptor beta chains from one sample, sequenced in a study of cytomegalovirus exposure and HLA in healthy donors. The repertoire was sequenced with immunoSEQ multiplex PCR; TCRdb's copy has only in-frame clones and lacks some. The sample holds some 210,000 clones, about 90% seen once. The sample taken for sequencing was PBMCs. The origin of the receptors is a young man in good health and CMV-seronegative. Both conserved end residues are part of each CDR3. Fields, in order: D gene, J gene, clone size, CDR3 length, V gene, CDR3 protein, CDR3 DNA. The D gene is left open where the match is weak. Size is omitted from some rows. Given values are once, few, many or a class for expanded clones.

- TRBJ1-2 - 16 TRBV23-1 CASSQLCPGRGYGYTF TGCGCCAGCAGTCAATTGTGTCCGGGGAGGGGCTATGGCTACACCTTC
- TRBJ2-7 once 16 TRBV27 CASSHAGTLSSYEQYF TGTGCCAGCAGTCACGCCGGGACTCTCAGCTCCTACGAGCAGTACTTC
- TRBJ1-1 - 15 TRBV18 CASSVLGSSNTEAFF TGTGCCAGCTCAGTTCTCGGGAGCAGTAACACTGAAGCTTTCTTT
- TRBJ1-1 - 14 TRBV18 CASSPAPGGTEAFF TGTGCCAGCTCCCCCGCTCCGGGAGGCACTGAAGCTTTCTTT
- TRBJ2-3 once 15 TRBV9 CASSVLTAGTDTQYF TGTGCCAGCAGCGTACTTACGGCGGGAACAGATACGCAGTATTTT
TRBD2 TRBJ2-1 - 13 TRBV5-1 CASSLGGFNEQFF TGCGCCAGCTCCCTCGGGGGGTTCAATGAGCAGTTCTTC
TRBD2 TRBJ2-3 - 14 TRBV5-1 CASTSGGVVDTQYF TGCGCCAGCACCTCGGGGGGGGTCGTAGATACGCAGTATTTT
TRBD2 TRBJ2-3 - 17 TRBV4-2 CASSQVASSGGGGRQYF TGTGCCAGCAGCCAAGTAGCTTCCAGCGGGGGGGGAGGGAGGCAGTATTTT
TRBD2 TRBJ2-5 - 16 TRBV9 CASSVGGLAGEETQYF TGTGCCAGCAGCGTAGGAGGACTAGCGGGGGAAGAGACCCAGTACTTC
- TRBJ1-6 - 13 TRBV6-5 CASKRSEGSPLHF TGTGCCAGCAAGCGGTCAGAGGGATCACCCCTCCACTTT
- TRBJ2-7 - 14 TRBV6-5 CASTARTGSYEQYF TGTGCAAGTACGGCCCGTACAGGGTCCTACGAGCAGTACTTC
TRBD1 TRBJ2-7 few 16 TRBV6-5 CASSYAGTGGAYEQYF TGTGCCAGCAGTTATGCAGGGACAGGGGGGGCCTACGAGCAGTACTTC
TRBD1 TRBJ2-5 - 15 TRBV28 CASNPTDRDSGSQYF TGTGCCAGCAATCCCACCGACCGGGACAGTGGATCCCAGTACTTC
- TRBJ2-2 - 15 TRBV4-2 CASSRADRNTGELFF TGTGCCAGCAGCCGGGCGGACAGGAACACCGGGGAGCTGTTTTTT
- TRBJ1-5 once 17 TRBV28 CASSLTVPPYSNQPQHF TGTGCCAGCAGTTTAACAGTCCCGCCCTATAGCAATCAGCCCCAGCATTTT
TRBD1 TRBJ2-5 - 15 TRBV7-9 CASSLGQEQRETQYF TGTGCCAGCAGCCTCGGACAGGAGCAACGGGAGACCCAGTACTTC
- TRBJ2-3 once 15 TRBV15 CATSRVSGFTDTQYF TGTGCCACCAGCAGAGTTAGCGGATTCACAGATACGCAGTATTTT
- TRBJ2-1 few 14 TRBV19 CASRRGTPYNEQFF TGTGCCAGTAGAAGGGGGACACCCTACAATGAGCAGTTCTTC
- TRBJ2-2 once 14 TRBV7-2 CASSLAGGAGELFF TGTGCCAGCAGCTTAGCAGGGGGAGCCGGGGAGCTGTTTTTT
TRBD1 TRBJ2-1 - 16 TRBV11-3 CASSDRQGLLDNEQFF TGTGCCAGCAGCGACAGACAGGGGCTTTTGGACAATGAGCAGTTCTTC
TRBD1 TRBJ1-4 - 17 TRBV5-4 CASSSRDRGQTNEKLFF TGTGCCAGCAGTTCCCGGGACAGGGGGCAGACTAATGAAAAACTGTTTTTT
- TRBJ2-3 - 16 TRBV28 CASSKLTENGADTQYF TGTGCCAGCAGCAAACTCACAGAAAACGGGGCAGATACGCAGTATTTT
TRBD2 TRBJ2-5 - 17 TRBV5-6 CASSLGLAGVSQETQYF TGTGCCAGCAGCCTCGGACTAGCGGGAGTATCCCAAGAGACCCAGTACTTC
TRBD2 TRBJ2-1 - 15 TRBV18 CASSSTSGSYNEQFF TGTGCCAGCTCATCGACTAGCGGCTCCTACAATGAGCAGTTCTTC
- TRBJ2-5 - 14 TRBV9 CASSLEGRLETQYF TGTGCCAGCAGCCTGGAGGGGCGGTTAGAGACCCAGTACTTC
- TRBJ2-3 - 15 TRBV28 CASTTSGLSTDTQYF TGTGCCAGCACAACCTCAGGGTTGAGCACAGATACGCAGTATTTT
TRBD1 TRBJ1-4 - 16 TRBV6-5 CASSYHGTGKNEKLFF TGTGCCAGCAGTTACCACGGGACAGGCAAGAATGAAAAACTGTTTTTT
TRBD2 TRBJ2-7 - 15 TRBV19 CASSLSGRGKYEQYF TGTGCCAGTAGCCTTAGCGGGAGAGGGAAGTACGAGCAGTACTTC
TRBD1 TRBJ1-5 - 17 TRBV28 CASSLWGDRNSNQPQHF TGTGCCAGCAGTTTGTGGGGGGACAGGAACAGCAATCAGCCCCAGCATTTT
- TRBJ2-7 - 12 TRBV28 CASSLRFNEQYF TGTGCCAGCAGTTTGAGGTTCAACGAGCAGTACTTC
TRBD1 TRBJ2-4 once 15 TRBV7-9 CASSWQGAAKNIQYF TGTGCCAGCAGCTGGCAGGGGGCTGCCAAAAACATTCAGTACTTC
- TRBJ2-5 - 14 TRBV29-1 CSVLGLGAREAQYF TGCAGCGTCTTAGGGTTAGGTGCGAGGGAGGCCCAGTACTTC
TRBD1 TRBJ2-1 - 15 TRBV6-1 CASTRQGFSYNEQFF TGTGCCAGCACAAGACAGGGATTCTCCTACAATGAGCAGTTCTTC
- TRBJ1-5 - 14 TRBV28 CASSSRVGVKPQHF TGTGCCAGCAGCTCCCGCGTCGGGGTGAAGCCCCAGCATTTT
- TRBJ1-2 - 14 TRBV4-3 CASSQDRGDYGYTF TGCGCCAGCAGCCAAGACAGGGGTGATTATGGCTACACCTTC
TRBD1 TRBJ1-5 - 14 TRBV11-1 CASSSDRDGQPQHF TGTGCCAGCAGCTCGGACAGGGATGGCCAGCCCCAGCATTTT
- TRBJ1-4 - 16 TRBV7-2 CASSYLKGGSNEKLFF TGTGCCAGCAGTTATCTTAAAGGAGGGAGTAATGAAAAACTGTTTTTT
- TRBJ1-3 - 22 TRBV7-6 CASSLDVVNVWGERSSGNTIYF TGTGCCAGCAGCTTAGATGTGGTGAATGTTTGGGGGGAGCGGAGCTCTGGAAACACCATATATTTT
- TRBJ2-1 - 12 TRBV29-1 CSVASGESEQFF TGCAGCGTTGCATCAGGGGAATCTGAGCAGTTCTTC
- TRBJ1-3 - 15 TRBV6-5 CASSLQGNSGNTIYF TGTGCCAGCAGCCTTCAGGGGAACTCTGGAAACACCATATATTTT
- TRBJ2-3 - 16 TRBV11-2 CASSLAGLFSTDTQYF TGTGCCAGCAGCTTAGCGGGACTGTTCTCCACAGATACGCAGTATTTT
TRBD1 TRBJ1-5 - 15 TRBV2 CASSKDRGRSQPQHF TGTGCCAGCAGTAAGGACAGGGGGCGAAGTCAGCCCCAGCATTTT
- TRBJ1-2 - 17 TRBV10-2 CASSGAGGQGGNYGYTF TGCGCCAGCAGTGGCGCTGGAGGGCAGGGAGGTAACTATGGCTACACCTTC
- TRBJ2-3 - 14 TRBV2 CASNVQRLTDTQYF TGTGCCAGCAATGTCCAGCGCCTCACAGATACGCAGTATTTT
- TRBJ1-2 - 13 TRBV18 CASSRDTNYGYTF TGTGCCAGCTCACGGGACACTAACTATGGCTACACCTTC
- TRBJ2-1 - 15 TRBV15 CATSRVLADNRGQFF TGTGCCACCAGCAGAGTTTTGGCGGACAACCGAGGGCAGTTCTTC
- TRBJ2-6 - 18 TRBV13 CASSLDWGEASGANVLTF TGTGCCAGCAGCTTAGACTGGGGGGAGGCCTCTGGGGCCAACGTCCTGACTTTC
- TRBJ1-1 few 14 TRBV5-1 CASSLGRSNTEAFF TGCGCCAGCAGCTTAGGAAGGAGTAACACTGAAGCTTTCTTT
TRBD1 TRBJ1-3 - 16 TRBV13 CASSLGGQGELNTIYF TGTGCCAGCAGCTTAGGCGGACAGGGGGAATTAAACACCATATATTTT
- TRBJ1-1 - 13 TRBV7-4 CASSLGGAAEAFF TGTGCCAGCAGCTTAGGGGGAGCCGCTGAAGCTTTCTTT
- TRBJ2-1 - 11 TRBV6-5 CASSRDNEQFF TGTGCCAGCAGCCGCGACAATGAGCAGTTCTTC
- TRBJ2-1 - 16 TRBV5-1 CASSLGRFGGNNEQFF TGCGCCAGCAGCTTGGGTCGTTTTGGGGGGAACAATGAGCAGTTCTTC
- TRBJ1-1 - 15 TRBV4-2 CASSHSTIGNTEAFF TGTGCCAGCAGCCATTCCACTATTGGGAACACTGAAGCTTTCTTT
- TRBJ1-2 - 14 TRBV18 CASSPPPGSGGYTF TGTGCCAGCTCACCACCGCCGGGGAGCGGGGGCTACACCTTC
- TRBJ2-7 - 11 TRBV20-1 CSAPDPYEQYF TGCAGTGCCCCAGATCCCTACGAGCAGTACTTC
TRBD1 TRBJ2-7 - 16 TRBV7-9 CASSSEGRQGEYEQYF TGTGCCAGCAGCTCGGAGGGGAGACAGGGGGAATACGAGCAGTACTTC
TRBD2 TRBJ2-1 - 18 TRBV7-9 CASSPRTSGRGPYNEQFF TGTGCCAGCAGCCCAAGGACTAGCGGGAGGGGCCCCTACAATGAGCAGTTCTTC
TRBD1 TRBJ1-1 - 16 TRBV18 CASSSRQGTLNTEAFF TGTGCCAGCTCATCAAGACAGGGGACACTGAACACTGAAGCTTTCTTT